This TCR beta chain stems from a study of blood T cells in healthy people across ages. Study-level background: Template-switching capture recovered about one barcoded beta molecule per two T cells.

The second PCR ran roughly 6 to 11 cycles with a sample-barcoded 5' primer and J-beta primers. TCRdb processed the 5' RACE reads anew with MiXCR; each CDR3 protein has one entry. Of about 1.8 million distinct CDR3 sequences in the sample, around 48% were seen once. Regarding this clonotype: Its antigen is as yet unknown.

Points from the study as a whole: Diversity of TCR beta per million T cells declined in a roughly linear way with age. It was not known whether donors were CMV positive (a possible confounder of expanded clonotype changes).

This sequence was found in a woman in her thirties or forties in good health. The sequenced material came from blood.

CDR3 amino acids: CASSYSTDSNVQYF. The DNA of the CDR3 is TGTGCCAGCAGTTACTCGACTGACAGCAATGTGCAGTACTTC. The rearrangement joins TRBV6-5 to TRBJ2-5, with D possibly matching TRBD1 (5 bases). This CDR3 comprises 14 residues. CDR1 and CDR2 (germline): MNHEY, SVGAGI. Trimming took 0 bases from V and 11 from J, leaving 16 bases between them.